This T cell receptor beta chain is from a study of T cell responses to AZD1222 COVID-19 vaccine. Assay: immunoSEQ multiplex PCR; the TCRdb copy retains only in-frame clones and omits some. The sample contains roughly 120,000 clones, approximately 90% of which appear only once. This clonotype was sampled from an adult who received the AZD1222 COVID-19 vaccine. Sample: peripheral blood, taken 28 days after the second AZD1222 dose.

This CDR3 reads CASRMTGAWNTEAFF. Written as DNA, the CDR3 is TGTGCCAGTCGGATGACAGGGGCCTGGAACACTGAAGCTTTCTTT. The chain combines TRBV19 with TRBJ1-1; 8 bases agree with TRBD1. This CDR3 comprises 15 residues. J lost 1 base, V lost 8 bases, and 9 bases had no gene match. Germline lookup yields CDR1 LNHDA and CDR2 SQIVND (reference sequence).